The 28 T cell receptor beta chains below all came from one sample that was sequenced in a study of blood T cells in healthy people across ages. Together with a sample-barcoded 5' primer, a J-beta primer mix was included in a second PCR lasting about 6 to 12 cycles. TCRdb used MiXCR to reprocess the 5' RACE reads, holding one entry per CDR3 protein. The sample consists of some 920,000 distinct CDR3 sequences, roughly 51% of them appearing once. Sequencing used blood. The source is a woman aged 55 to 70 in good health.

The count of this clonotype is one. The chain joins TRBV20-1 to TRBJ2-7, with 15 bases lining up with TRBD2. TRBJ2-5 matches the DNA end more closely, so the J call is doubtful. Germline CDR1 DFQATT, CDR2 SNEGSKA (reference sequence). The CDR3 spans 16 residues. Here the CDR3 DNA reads TGCAGTGCTCCACGGACTAGCGGGAGGGCCTTAGAGACCCAGTACTTC. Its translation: CSAPRTSGRALETQYF.

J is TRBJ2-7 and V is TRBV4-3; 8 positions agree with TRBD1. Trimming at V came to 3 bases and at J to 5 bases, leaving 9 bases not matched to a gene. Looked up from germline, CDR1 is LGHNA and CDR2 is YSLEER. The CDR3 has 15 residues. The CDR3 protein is CASSQGRTGWNEQYF. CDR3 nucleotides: TGCGCCAGCAGCCAGGGGCGGACAGGGTGGAACGAGCAGTACTTC.

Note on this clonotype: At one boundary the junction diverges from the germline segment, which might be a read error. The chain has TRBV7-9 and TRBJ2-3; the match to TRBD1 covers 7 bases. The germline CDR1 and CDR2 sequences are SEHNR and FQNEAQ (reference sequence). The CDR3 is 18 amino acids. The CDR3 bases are TGTGCCAGCAACTTACTTCGTCCAGGGGGAAGGCGCACAGATACGCAGTATTTT. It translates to CASNLLRPGGRRTDTQYF.

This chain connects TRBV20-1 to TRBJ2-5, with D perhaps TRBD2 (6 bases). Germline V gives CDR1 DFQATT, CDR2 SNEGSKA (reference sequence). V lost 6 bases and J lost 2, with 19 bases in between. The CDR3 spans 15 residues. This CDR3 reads CSASSGSGSQETQYF. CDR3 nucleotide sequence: TGCAGTGCCTCCTCGGGGAGCGGGTCGCAAGAGACCCAGTACTTC.

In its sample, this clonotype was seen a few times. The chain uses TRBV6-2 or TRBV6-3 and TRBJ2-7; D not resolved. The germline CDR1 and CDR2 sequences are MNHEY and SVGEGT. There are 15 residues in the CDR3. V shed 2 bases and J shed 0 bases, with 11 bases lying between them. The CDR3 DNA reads TGTGCCAGCAGTTACCCGGGCGCCAGCTCCTACGAGCAGTACTTC. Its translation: CASSYPGASSYEQYF.

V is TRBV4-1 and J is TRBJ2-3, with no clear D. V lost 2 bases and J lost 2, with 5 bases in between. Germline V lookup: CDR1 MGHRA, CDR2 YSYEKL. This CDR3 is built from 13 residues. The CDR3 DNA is TGCGCCAGCAGCCAACGTTTCACAGATACGCAGTATTTT. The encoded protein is CASSQRFTDTQYF.

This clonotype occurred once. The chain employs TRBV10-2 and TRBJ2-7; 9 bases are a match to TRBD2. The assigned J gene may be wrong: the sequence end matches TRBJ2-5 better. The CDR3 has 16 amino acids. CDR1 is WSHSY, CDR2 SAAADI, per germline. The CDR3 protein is CASSESGVAGAETQYF. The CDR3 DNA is TGCGCCAGCAGTGAGTCCGGGGTAGCGGGAGCTGAGACCCAGTACTTC.

CDR3 bases: TGTGCCAGCAGTGAACGCAGGGCAATTGCATACGAGCAGTACTTC. Its translation is CASSERRAIAYEQYF. This chain joins TRBV2 and TRBJ2-7; D might be TRBD1 (5 bases). The V gene lost 2 bases and the J gene lost 4 bases, with 15 bases spanning the gap. Germline V gene sequence: CDR1 SNHLY, CDR2 FYNNEI. The CDR3 sequence is 15 residues long.

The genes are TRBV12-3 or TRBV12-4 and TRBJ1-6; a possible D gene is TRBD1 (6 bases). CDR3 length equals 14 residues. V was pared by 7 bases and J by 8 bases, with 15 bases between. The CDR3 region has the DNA TGTGCCAGCATCCAGACAGGTCGTGATTCACCCCTCCACTTT. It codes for CASIQTGRDSPLHF.

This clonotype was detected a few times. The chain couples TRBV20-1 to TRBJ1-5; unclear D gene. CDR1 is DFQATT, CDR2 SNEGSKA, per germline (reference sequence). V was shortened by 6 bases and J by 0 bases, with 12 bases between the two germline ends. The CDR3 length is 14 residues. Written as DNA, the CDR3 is TGCAGTGCCGATAGCTGGTCTAGCAATCAGCCCCAGCATTTT. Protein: CSADSWSSNQPQHF.

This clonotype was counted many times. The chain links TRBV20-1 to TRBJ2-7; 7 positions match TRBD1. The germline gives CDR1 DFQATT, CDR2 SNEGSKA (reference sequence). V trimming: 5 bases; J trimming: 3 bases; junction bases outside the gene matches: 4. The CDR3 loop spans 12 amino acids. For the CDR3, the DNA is TGCAGTGCTTACCGGGACAGCTACGAGCAGTACTTC. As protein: CSAYRDSYEQYF.

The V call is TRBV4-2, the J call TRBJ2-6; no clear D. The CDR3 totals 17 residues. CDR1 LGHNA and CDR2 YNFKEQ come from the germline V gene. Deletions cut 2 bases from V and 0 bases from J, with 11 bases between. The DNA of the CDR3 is TGTGCCAGCAGCCAACCTTTCGGGTCCTCTGGGGCCAACGTCCTGACTTTC. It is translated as CASSQPFGSSGANVLTF.

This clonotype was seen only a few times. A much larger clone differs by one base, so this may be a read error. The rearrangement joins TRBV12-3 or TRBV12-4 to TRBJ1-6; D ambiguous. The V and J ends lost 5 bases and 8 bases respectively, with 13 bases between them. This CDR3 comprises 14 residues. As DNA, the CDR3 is TGTGCCAGCAGTGATCGACCTGCAGATTCACCCCTCCACTTT. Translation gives CASSDRPADSPLHF.

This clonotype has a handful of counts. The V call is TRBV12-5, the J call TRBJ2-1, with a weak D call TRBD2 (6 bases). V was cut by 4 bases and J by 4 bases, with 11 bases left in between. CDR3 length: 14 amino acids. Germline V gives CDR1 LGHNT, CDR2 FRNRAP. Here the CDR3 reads CASGSGSGYNEQFF. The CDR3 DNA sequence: TGTGCTAGTGGTTCGGGTAGCGGATACAATGAGCAGTTCTTC.

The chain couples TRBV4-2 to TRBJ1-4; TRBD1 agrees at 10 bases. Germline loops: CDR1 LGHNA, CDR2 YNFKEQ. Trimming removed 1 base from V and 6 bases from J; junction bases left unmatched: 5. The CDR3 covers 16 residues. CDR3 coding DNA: TGTGCCAGCAGCCAAGCCTCCGGGACAGGGGATGAAAAACTGTTTTTT. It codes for CASSQASGTGDEKLFF.

The CDR3 region has the DNA TGTGCCAGCCGTGCGAACCCAAACAATCAGCCCCAGCATTTT. Residues: CASRANPNNQPQHF. This sequence joins TRBV28 and TRBJ1-5, with unresolved D. CDR1 is MDHEN and CDR2 is SYDVKM in the germline V gene. This CDR3 is 14 amino acids long. The V gene lost 8 bases and the J gene lost 3 bases, with 14 bases spanning the gap.

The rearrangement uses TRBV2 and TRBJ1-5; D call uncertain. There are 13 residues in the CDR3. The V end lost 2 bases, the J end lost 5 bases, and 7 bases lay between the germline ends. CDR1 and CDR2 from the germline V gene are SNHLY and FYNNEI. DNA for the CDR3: TGTGCCAGCAGTGAACGACGTGATCAGCCCCAGCATTTT. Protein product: CASSERRDQPQHF.

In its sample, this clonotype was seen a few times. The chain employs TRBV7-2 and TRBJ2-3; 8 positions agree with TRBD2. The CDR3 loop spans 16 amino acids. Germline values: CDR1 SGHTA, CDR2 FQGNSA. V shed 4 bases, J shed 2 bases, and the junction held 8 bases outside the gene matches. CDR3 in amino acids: CASSSLTSGYTDTQYF. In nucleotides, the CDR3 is TGTGCCAGCAGCTCCCTCACTAGCGGATACACAGATACGCAGTATTTT.

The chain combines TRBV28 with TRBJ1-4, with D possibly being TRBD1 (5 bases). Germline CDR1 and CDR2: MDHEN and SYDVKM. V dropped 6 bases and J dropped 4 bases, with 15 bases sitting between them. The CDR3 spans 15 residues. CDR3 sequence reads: CASRTDGHFNEKLFF. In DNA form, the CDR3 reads TGTGCCAGCAGAACCGACGGACACTTTAATGAAAAACTGTTTTTT. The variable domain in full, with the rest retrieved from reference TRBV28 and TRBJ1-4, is DVKVTQSSRYLVKRTGEKVFLECVQDMDHENMFWYRQDPGLGLRLIYFSYDVKMKEKGDIPEGYSVSREKKERFSLILESASTNQTSMYLCASRTDGHFNEKLFFGSGTQLSVL.

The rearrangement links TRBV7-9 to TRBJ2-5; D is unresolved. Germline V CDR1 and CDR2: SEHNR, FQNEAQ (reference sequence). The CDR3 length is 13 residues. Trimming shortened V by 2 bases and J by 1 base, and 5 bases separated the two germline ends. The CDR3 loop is CASSLSSQETQYF. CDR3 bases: TGTGCCAGCAGCTTAAGCAGCCAAGAGACCCAGTACTTC.

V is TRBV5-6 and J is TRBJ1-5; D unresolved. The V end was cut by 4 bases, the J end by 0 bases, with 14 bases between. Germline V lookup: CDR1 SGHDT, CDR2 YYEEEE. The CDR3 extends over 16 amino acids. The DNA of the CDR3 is TGTGCCAGCAGCCGTATTGGGGTCAGTAGCAATCAGCCCCAGCATTTT. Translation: CASSRIGVSSNQPQHF.

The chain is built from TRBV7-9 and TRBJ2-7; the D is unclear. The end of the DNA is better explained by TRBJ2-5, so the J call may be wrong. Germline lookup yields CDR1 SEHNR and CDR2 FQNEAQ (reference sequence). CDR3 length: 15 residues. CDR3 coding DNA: TGTGCCAGCAGCTTATCCCTGCCAGCCCAAGAGACCCAGTACTTC. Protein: CASSLSLPAQETQYF.

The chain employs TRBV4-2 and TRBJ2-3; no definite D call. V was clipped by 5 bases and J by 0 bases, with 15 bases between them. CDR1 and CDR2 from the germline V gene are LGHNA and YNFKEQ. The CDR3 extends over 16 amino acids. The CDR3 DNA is TGTGCCAGCAGCAAGGTTCTAGTTACAAGCACAGATACGCAGTATTTT. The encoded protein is CASSKVLVTSTDTQYF.

The CDR3 DNA is TGTGCCAGCAGTTCAGCGGGGACTAGCACAGATACGCAGTATTTT. This codes for CASSSAGTSTDTQYF. This chain joins TRBV12-3 or TRBV12-4 and TRBJ2-3; 7 bases map to TRBD2. The junction had 4 bases not matched to a gene; V was cut back by 4 bases and J by 0 bases. The length of the CDR3 is 15 residues.

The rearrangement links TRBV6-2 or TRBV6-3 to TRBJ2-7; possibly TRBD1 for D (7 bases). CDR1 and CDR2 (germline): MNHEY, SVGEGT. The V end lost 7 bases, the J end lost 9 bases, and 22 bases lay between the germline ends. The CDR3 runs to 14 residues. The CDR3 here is CASNPRDSLRGQYF. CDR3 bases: TGTGCCAGCAACCCGCGGGACAGCCTACGAGGGCAGTACTTC.

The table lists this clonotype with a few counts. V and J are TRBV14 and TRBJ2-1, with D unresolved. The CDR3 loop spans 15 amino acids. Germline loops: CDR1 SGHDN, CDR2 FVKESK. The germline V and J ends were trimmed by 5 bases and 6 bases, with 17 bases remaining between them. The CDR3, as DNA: TGTGCCAGCAGCACCCCAGCTGGGGTAGGCAATGAGCAGTTCTTC. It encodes CASSTPAGVGNEQFF.

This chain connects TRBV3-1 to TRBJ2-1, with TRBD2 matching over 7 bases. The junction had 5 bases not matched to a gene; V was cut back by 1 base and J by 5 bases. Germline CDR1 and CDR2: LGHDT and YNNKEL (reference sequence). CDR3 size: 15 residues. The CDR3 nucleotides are TGTGCCAGCAGCCAAGCTAGCGGAGGTAACAATGAGCAGTTCTTC. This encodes CASSQASGGNNEQFF.

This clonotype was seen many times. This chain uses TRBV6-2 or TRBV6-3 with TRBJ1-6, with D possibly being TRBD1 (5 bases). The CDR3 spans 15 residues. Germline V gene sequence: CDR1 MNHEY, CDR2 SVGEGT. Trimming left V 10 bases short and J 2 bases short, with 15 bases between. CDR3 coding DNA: TGTGCCATCGCTCGAAGACAGACCTATAATTCACCCCTCCACTTT. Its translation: CAIARRQTYNSPLHF.